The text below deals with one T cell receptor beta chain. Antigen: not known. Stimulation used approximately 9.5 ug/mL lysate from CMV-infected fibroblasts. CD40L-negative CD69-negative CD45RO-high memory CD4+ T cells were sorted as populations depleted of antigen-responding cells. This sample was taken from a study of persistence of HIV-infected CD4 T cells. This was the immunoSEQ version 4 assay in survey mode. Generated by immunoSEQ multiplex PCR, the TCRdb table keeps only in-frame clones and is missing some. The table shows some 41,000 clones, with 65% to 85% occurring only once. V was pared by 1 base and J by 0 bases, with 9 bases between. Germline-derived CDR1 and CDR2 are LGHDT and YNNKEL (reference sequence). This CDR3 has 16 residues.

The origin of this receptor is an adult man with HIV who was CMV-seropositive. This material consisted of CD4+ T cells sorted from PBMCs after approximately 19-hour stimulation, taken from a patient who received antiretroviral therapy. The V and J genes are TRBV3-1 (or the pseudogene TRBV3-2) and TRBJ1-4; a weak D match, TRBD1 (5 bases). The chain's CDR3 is CASSQGGAATNEKLFF. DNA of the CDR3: TGTGCCAGCAGCCAAGGGGGCGCGGCAACTAATGAAAAACTGTTTTTT.